This passage covers 19 T cell receptor beta chains from one sample sequenced in a study of TIL therapy for anti-PD-1-resistant metastatic lung cancer. The immunoSEQ assay was v3. Assay used: immunoSEQ multiplex PCR; TCRdb lists only in-frame clones, some missing. Of 57,000 or so clones in the sample, 87% were seen once. Time point: pre-treatment sample, taken before nivolumab and TIL therapy. This material consisted of blood, taken at baseline. These receptors were collected from a person between 25 and 79 years old with non-small cell lung cancer.

This chain links TRBV30 with TRBJ1-1; perhaps TRBD1 as D (5 bases). Germline CDR1 GTSNPN, CDR2 SVGIG (reference sequence). Between the trimmed V and J ends, which lost 7 bases and 5 bases, there was a span of 17 bases. This CDR3 contains 13 residues. The CDR3 nucleotides are TGTGCCTCACGGGACTCCCCGGGTACTGAAGCTTTCTTT. It translates to CASRDSPGTEAFF.

This chain connects TRBV5-4 to TRBJ1-2; weak D call: TRBD1 (6 bases). CDR3 size: 14 residues. Germline values: CDR1 SGHNT, CDR2 YYREEE (reference sequence). V was clipped by 4 bases and J by 4 bases, with 14 bases between them. The CDR3 protein is CASSPRDKVYGYTF. In DNA, the CDR3 is TGTGCCAGCAGCCCCCGGGACAAGGTCTATGGCTACACCTTC.

The rearrangement joins TRBV20-1 to TRBJ2-1; D is uncertain. Germline-derived CDR1 and CDR2 are DFQATT and SNEGSKA (reference sequence). Trimming took off 6 bases at V and 6 bases at J, with 9 bases between the two ends. The CDR3 loop spans 11 amino acids. CDR3 loop: CSAYETNEQFF. DNA of the CDR3: TGCAGTGCGTACGAGACCAATGAGCAGTTCTTC.

The rearrangement uses TRBV10-3 and TRBJ2-1; 12 positions agree with TRBD1. Trimming cost V 0 bases and J 4 bases; bases outside gene matches: 4. The germline CDR1 and CDR2 sequences are ENHRY and SYGVKD. The CDR3 has 17 amino acids. CDR3 nucleotides: TGTGCCATCAGTGAGTCACCGGGACAGGGGGCTTACAATGAGCAGTTCTTC. As protein: CAISESPGQGAYNEQFF.

V and J are TRBV6-5 and TRBJ2-3, with D unresolved. V lost 6 bases to trimming and J lost 0 bases, with 7 bases between them. Looked up from germline, CDR1 is MNHEY and CDR2 is SVGAGI. This CDR3 comprises 13 residues. The CDR3 is CASRYGSTDTQYF. Here the CDR3 DNA reads TGTGCCAGCAGATACGGTAGCACAGATACGCAGTATTTT.

This chain joins TRBV21-1 and TRBJ2-7; the D call in the table, TRBD1, was not verified against the DNA. TRBV21-1 is listed as a pseudogene. The CDR3 spans 14 residues. The CDR3 here is CASIRGERNYEQYF. CDR3 nucleotides: TGTGCCAGCATCAGGGGAGAGCGGAACTACGAGCAGTACTTC.

In its sample, this clone was seen once. The chain links TRBV3-1 (or the pseudogene TRBV3-2) to TRBJ1-2, with 9 bases that match TRBD1. Per the germline V gene, CDR1 is LGHDT and CDR2 is YNNKEL (reference sequence). The CDR3 loop spans 13 amino acids. V lost 8 bases to trimming and J lost 6 bases; unmatched junction nucleotides: 7. The CDR3 DNA is TGTGCCAGCCGGGACAGGGAATTTGATGGCTACACCTTC. Translating it yields CASRDREFDGYTF.

This clone has just a few counts. The CDR3 sequence is CASSGRDRVQAGGAPGSDEQYF. The CDR3 region has the DNA TGTGCCAGCAGTGGCCGGGACAGGGTACAAGCGGGAGGGGCTCCGGGATCCGACGAGCAGTACTTC. The rearrangement uses TRBV2 and TRBJ2-7; D perhaps matches TRBD2 (10 bases). Between the trimmed V and J ends, which lost 4 bases and 5 bases, there was a span of 39 bases. The length of the CDR3 is 22 residues. Looked up from germline, CDR1 is SNHLY and CDR2 is FYNNEI.

This clone came up a few times. The chain recombines TRBV28 with TRBJ2-7; D may be TRBD1 (6 bases). CDR3 length: 14 residues. Deletions cut 6 bases from V and 3 bases from J, with 15 bases between. CDR1 MDHEN and CDR2 SYDVKM come from the germline V gene. The CDR3 nucleotides read TGTGCCAGCAGCCCCCAGGGGTACCGCTACGAGCAGTACTTC. Its protein is CASSPQGYRYEQYF.

The chain has TRBV6-5 and TRBJ1-1; the D gene is possibly TRBD1 (6 bases). The CDR3 contains 14 residues. The germline V and J ends were trimmed by 6 bases and 0 bases, with 11 bases remaining between them. From germline, CDR1 is MNHEY and CDR2 SVGAGI. CDR3 loop: CASRPPGVNTEAFF. In nucleotides, the CDR3 is TGTGCCAGCAGGCCACCAGGGGTGAACACTGAAGCTTTCTTT.

This clone was seen once. The V call is TRBV9, the J call TRBJ2-1, with unresolved D. V lost 3 bases and J 4 bases, leaving 11 bases between the germline ends. The CDR3 spans 14 residues. CDR1 SGDLS and CDR2 YYNGEE come from the germline V gene. DNA of the CDR3: TGTGCCAGCAGCGAGGACCCATCTTACAATGAGCAGTTCTTC. As protein: CASSEDPSYNEQFF.

This clone was recorded only once. The CDR3 reads CASGLIPGQGSHEQYF. The CDR3 nucleotides read TGTGCTAGTGGTTTGATTCCGGGACAGGGGTCCCACGAGCAGTACTTC. This rearrangement joins TRBV12-5 to TRBJ2-7, with 10 positions matching TRBD1. V shed 2 bases, J shed 5 bases, and the junction held 9 bases outside the gene matches. The germline V gene has CDR1 LGHNT and CDR2 FRNRAP. The CDR3 loop spans 16 amino acids.

The chain links TRBV2 to TRBJ1-2; 11 nucleotides line up with TRBD1. The junction had 4 bases not matched to a gene; V was cut back by 5 bases and J by 5 bases. The germline CDR1 and CDR2 sequences are SNHLY and FYNNEI. This CDR3 comprises 14 residues. The CDR3 DNA reads as TGTGCCAGCAGTTCGGGACAGGGGGGGTATGGCTACACCTTC. It specifies CASSSGQGGYGYTF.

The chain recombines TRBV10-3 with TRBJ1-3; D remains ambiguous. V was cut by 1 base and J by 0 bases, with 10 bases left in between. The germline V gene encodes CDR1 ENHRY and CDR2 SYGVKD. This CDR3 comprises 16 residues. The CDR3 DNA reads as TGTGCCATCAGTGAGTACACTCTGTCCTCTGGAAACACCATATATTTT. This codes for CAISEYTLSSGNTIYF.

The rearrangement links TRBV7-2 to TRBJ2-1; D may be TRBD2 (7 bases). V was shortened by 3 bases and J by 4 bases, with 13 bases between the two germline ends. The CDR3 extends over 15 amino acids. Germline V gene lookup returns CDR1 SGHTA and CDR2 FQGNSA. For the CDR3, the DNA is TGTGCCAGCAGCTTCTCCGGGGGGCCTTACAATGAGCAGTTCTTC. Its protein product is CASSFSGGPYNEQFF. Supplemented by reference TRBV7-2 and TRBJ2-1, the full variable domain reads GAGVSQSPSNKVTEKGKDVELRCDPISGHTALYWYRQSLGQGLEFLIYFQGNSAPDKSGLPSDRFSAERTGGSVSTLTIQRTQQEDSAVYLCASSFSGGPYNEQFFGPGTRLTVL.

The chain carries TRBV11-2 and TRBJ2-3; D is perhaps TRBD2 (7 bases). CDR3 size: 13 residues. V was shortened by 0 bases and J by 8 bases, with 9 bases between the two germline ends. Germline CDR1 reads SGHAT; CDR2 reads FQNNGV. Here the CDR3 DNA reads TGTGCCAGCAGCTTAGAGGCGGGGGCTACGCAGTATTTT. This translates into CASSLEAGATQYF.

In its sample, this clone was seen once. The chain couples TRBV5-1 to TRBJ2-1, with D uncertain. V lost 0 bases and J lost 10, with 5 bases in between. This CDR3 spans 11 amino acids. The V gene's germline CDR1 is SGHRS and CDR2 YFSETQ. The CDR3 sequence is CASSLGVEQFF. The CDR3 DNA reads TGCGCCAGCAGCTTGGGAGTCGAGCAGTTCTTC.

V is TRBV3-1 (or the pseudogene TRBV3-2) and J is TRBJ2-2; maybe TRBD1 (8 bases). V dropped 4 bases and J dropped 5 bases, with 17 bases sitting between them. Germline assignment: CDR1 LGHDT and CDR2 YNNKEL (reference sequence). This CDR3 contains 16 residues. CDR3 in DNA: TGTGCCAGCAGCCCCTTAGGACAGGGAGGGACCGGGGAGCTGTTTTTT. Its protein product is CASSPLGQGGTGELFF.

The gene calls are TRBV13 and TRBJ2-1, with 10 bases identical to TRBD1. Trimming at V came to 1 base and at J to 7 bases, leaving 4 bases not matched to a gene. CDR1 and CDR2 (germline): PRHDT, FYEKMQ (reference sequence). The CDR3 length is 15 residues. The CDR3 region has the DNA TGTGCCAGCAGCTTAGAGGGACAGGGGCGAAATGAGCAGTTCTTC. Its translation: CASSLEGQGRNEQFF.